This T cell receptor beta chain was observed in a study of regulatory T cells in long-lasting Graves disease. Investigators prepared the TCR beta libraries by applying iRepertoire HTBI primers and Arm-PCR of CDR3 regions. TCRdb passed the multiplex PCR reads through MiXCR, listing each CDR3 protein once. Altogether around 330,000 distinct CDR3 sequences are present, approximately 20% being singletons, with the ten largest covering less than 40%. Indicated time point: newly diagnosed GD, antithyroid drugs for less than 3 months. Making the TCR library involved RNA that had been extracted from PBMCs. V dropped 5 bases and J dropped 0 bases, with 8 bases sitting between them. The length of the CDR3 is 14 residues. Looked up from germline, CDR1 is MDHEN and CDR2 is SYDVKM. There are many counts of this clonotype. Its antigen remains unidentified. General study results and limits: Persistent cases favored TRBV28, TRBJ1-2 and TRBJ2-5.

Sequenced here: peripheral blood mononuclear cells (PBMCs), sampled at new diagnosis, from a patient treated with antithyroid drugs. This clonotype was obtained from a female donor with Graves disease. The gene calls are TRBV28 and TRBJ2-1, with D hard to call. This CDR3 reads CASSPAYSYNEQFF. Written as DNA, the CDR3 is TGTGCCAGCAGTCCAGCCTACTCCTACAATGAGCAGTTCTTC. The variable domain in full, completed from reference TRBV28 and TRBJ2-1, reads DVKVTQSSRYLVKRTGEKVFLECVQDMDHENMFWYRQDPGLGLRLIYFSYDVKMKEKGDIPEGYSVSREKKERFSLILESASTNQTSMYLCASSPAYSYNEQFFGPGTRLTVL.